This passage covers 28 T cell receptor beta chains from one sample sequenced in a study of blood T cell repertoires in COVID-19. Libraries were prepared by immunoSEQ multiplex PCR; TCRdb keeps only in-frame clonotypes and omits some of them. The sample consists of about 120,000 clones, about four fifths of them appearing once. Sequencing was carried out using peripheral blood. The source of these receptors is an elderly woman with acute or convalescent COVID-19.

The rearrangement uses TRBV28 and TRBJ2-7; 9 positions agree with TRBD2. The CDR3 loop spans 13 amino acids. J gave up 2 bases and V 10 bases, and 6 bases lay outside the gene matches. CDR1 is MDHEN and CDR2 is SYDVKM in the germline V gene. In nucleotides, the CDR3 is TGTGCCATCGGCGGGGGGGGAACCTACGAGCAGTACTTC. It translates to CAIGGGGTYEQYF.

This clone was seen a handful of times. The rearrangement uses TRBV6-2 or TRBV6-3 and TRBJ2-2, with D maybe TRBD2 (5 bases). CDR1 is MNHEY, CDR2 SVGEGT, per germline. The CDR3 is made up of 16 amino acids. The ends were cut back, 0 bases at V and 5 bases at J, with 13 bases in the middle. The CDR3 sequence: CASSYSPVRGTGELFF. CDR3 sequence (DNA): TGTGCCAGCAGTTACTCCCCAGTTCGGGGAACCGGGGAGCTGTTTTTT.

The chain links TRBV7-2 to TRBJ1-5, with 7 positions matching TRBD1. Germline V gene sequence: CDR1 SGHTA, CDR2 FQGNSA. The CDR3 spans 12 residues. V was pared by 8 bases and J by 2 bases, with 0 bases of the junction left unmatched. The CDR3 coding sequence is TGTGCCAGCGGACAGGGCAATCAGCCCCAGCATTTT. Residues: CASGQGNQPQHF.

V and J are TRBV9 and TRBJ1-2; 9 bases line up with TRBD1. Looked up from germline, CDR1 is SGDLS and CDR2 is YYNGEE. CDR3 length: 15 amino acids. V dropped 0 bases and J dropped 3; count of bases not matched to a gene: 3. CDR3 nucleotides: TGTGCCAGCAGCGTAGGTGACAGGGGGGACTATGGCTACACCTTC. This sequence encodes CASSVGDRGDYGYTF.

The rearrangement joins TRBV10-3 to TRBJ2-2, with D possibly TRBD1 on 6 matching bases. CDR1 is ENHRY, CDR2 SYGVKD, per germline. Trimming pared 6 bases from V and 4 bases from J, leaving 6 bases between. CDR3 length equals 12 residues. CDR3 region: CAIRQGTGELFF. The CDR3 DNA reads as TGTGCCATCAGACAGGGCACCGGGGAGCTGTTTTTT.

The chain uses TRBV9 and TRBJ2-1, with D uncertain. The ends were cut back, 0 bases at V and 4 bases at J, with 8 bases in the middle. The CDR3 has 14 amino acids. Looked up from germline, CDR1 is SGDLS and CDR2 is YYNGEE. CDR3 sequence (DNA): TGTGCCAGCAGCGTAGGGGCGATTTACAATGAGCAGTTCTTC. Translating gives CASSVGAIYNEQFF.

This chain uses TRBV7-8 with TRBJ1-4; D ambiguous. V was clipped by 6 bases and J by 1 base, with 9 bases between them. This CDR3 contains 14 residues. CDR1 is SGHVS and CDR2 is FQNEAQ in the germline V gene. CDR3 sequence: CASRRVETNEKLFF. The CDR3 region has the DNA TGTGCCAGCAGGAGGGTGGAAACTAATGAAAAACTGTTTTTT.

This clone came up once. The chain links TRBV18 to TRBJ2-3, with D possibly being TRBD1 (5 bases). The V end was cut by 6 bases, the J end by 3 bases, with 16 bases between. Per germline, CDR1 KGHSH and CDR2 LQKENI. This CDR3 comprises 15 residues. The CDR3 protein is CASSASQGRTDTQYF. In DNA form, the CDR3 reads TGTGCCAGCTCCGCAAGTCAGGGTCGGACAGATACGCAGTATTTT.

The V call is TRBV19, the J call TRBJ1-1, with TRBD1 matching 7 bases. CDR1 and CDR2 (germline): LNHDA, SQIVND (reference sequence). The V gene end was trimmed by 3 bases and the J gene end by 10 bases; junction bases not matched to a gene: 11. The CDR3 contains 14 residues. CDR3 sequence (DNA): TGTGCCAGTAGTATGGAGGCGGGACAGAAAAGAGCTTTCTTT. As protein: CASSMEAGQKRAFF.

This chain connects TRBV5-6 to TRBJ1-2, with D uncertain. V lost 1 base and J lost 4, with 5 bases in between. Per germline, CDR1 SGHDT and CDR2 YYEEEE. The CDR3 totals 12 residues. The CDR3 loop is CASSLSGYGYTF. For the CDR3, the DNA is TGTGCCAGCAGCTTGTCGGGCTATGGCTACACCTTC.

The rearrangement joins TRBV19 to TRBJ2-6; 12 nucleotides match TRBD2. This CDR3 has 19 residues. In germline, CDR1 is LNHDA, CDR2 SQIVND (reference sequence). The V segment lost 5 bases and the J segment 4 bases; nucleotides outside the gene matches: 12. CDR3 nucleotides: TGTGCCAGTAGTCCGGGGCTAGCGGGAGGGCCCTCGGGGGCCAACGTCCTGACTTTC. This sequence encodes CASSPGLAGGPSGANVLTF.

This chain joins TRBV5-6 and TRBJ1-5, with D maybe TRBD1 (5 bases). CDR1 and CDR2 from the germline V gene are SGHDT and YYEEEE. The CDR3 consists of 15 residues. V shed 2 bases and J shed 3 bases, with 12 bases lying between them. Written as DNA, the CDR3 is TGTGCCAGCAGCTTCTTCGGGGACTTCAATCAGCCCCAGCATTTT. It specifies CASSFFGDFNQPQHF.

The DNA for the CDR3 is TGTGCCAGCAGCCCGAATCCGGGAGAACTTTATGGCTACACCTTC. It is translated as CASSPNPGELYGYTF. The chain combines TRBV5-6 with TRBJ1-2; the D is unclear. V was pared by 4 bases and J by 5 bases, with 18 bases between. The CDR3 runs to 15 residues. CDR1 and CDR2 from the germline V gene are SGHDT and YYEEEE. Full variable domain (remainder filled in from reference TRBV5-6 and TRBJ1-2): DAGVTQSPTHLIKTRGQQVTLRCSPKSGHDTVSWYQQALGQGPQFIFQYYEEEERQRGNFPDRFSGHQFPNYSSELNVNALLLGDSALYLCASSPNPGELYGYTFGSGTRLTVV.

The chain uses TRBV7-2 and TRBJ2-1, with TRBD2 identical over 9 bases. Germline loops: CDR1 SGHTA, CDR2 FQGNSA. The CDR3 is made up of 15 amino acids. V dropped 5 bases and J dropped 5; count of bases not matched to a gene: 7. CDR3 residues: CASSRSGRTDNEQFF. CDR3 in DNA: TGTGCCAGCAGCCGCAGCGGGAGGACCGACAATGAGCAGTTCTTC. Full variable domain (missing parts from reference TRBV7-2 and TRBJ2-1): GAGVSQSPSNKVTEKGKDVELRCDPISGHTALYWYRQSLGQGLEFLIYFQGNSAPDKSGLPSDRFSAERTGGSVSTLTIQRTQQEDSAVYLCASSRSGRTDNEQFFGPGTRLTVL.

The gene calls are TRBV12-5 and TRBJ2-3; D is ambiguous. The CDR3 has 12 amino acids. Germline CDR1 is LGHNT and CDR2 is FRNRAP. V lost 2 bases to trimming and J lost 5 bases, with 5 bases between them. CDR3 sequence: CASGLTRDTQYF. CDR3 in DNA: TGTGCTAGTGGTTTGACTCGAGATACGCAGTATTTT. Using reference TRBV12-5 and TRBJ2-3 for the parts outside the CDR3, the full variable domain is DARVTQTPRHKVTEMGQEVTMRCQPILGHNTVFWYRQTMMQGLELLAYFRNRAPLDDSGMPKDRFSAEMPDATLATLKIQPSEPRDSAVYFCASGLTRDTQYFGPGTRLTVL.

The V call is TRBV6-2 or TRBV6-3, the J call TRBJ1-6; maybe TRBD1 (6 bases). Germline V gene lookup returns CDR1 MNHEY and CDR2 SVGEGT. CDR3 length: 17 amino acids. Trimming took off 2 bases at V and 10 bases at J, with 21 bases between the two ends. DNA of the CDR3: TGTGCCAGCAGTTACGCCAAGAACAGGGTCTATGGCTCACCCCTCCACTTT. Translation: CASSYAKNRVYGSPLHF.

The CDR3 spells CASSSPLAAITDTQYF. The CDR3 nucleotides read TGTGCCAGCAGTTCCCCTCTAGCGGCAATCACAGATACGCAGTATTTT. The chain links TRBV28 to TRBJ2-3; TRBD2 aligns across 7 bases. V lost 4 bases, J lost 2 bases, and 9 bases stayed unmatched. Germline V gene lookup returns CDR1 MDHEN and CDR2 SYDVKM. This CDR3 region has 16 residues.

The chain couples TRBV6-2 or TRBV6-3 to TRBJ1-1; D not resolved. Germline V gives CDR1 MNHEY, CDR2 SVGEGT. The CDR3 length is 14 residues. Trimming pared 0 bases from V and 0 bases from J, leaving 5 bases between. The CDR3 DNA follows: TGTGCCAGCAGTTACTCGGCTCTGAACACTGAAGCTTTCTTT. The encoded protein is CASSYSALNTEAFF.

The V call is TRBV7-9, the J call TRBJ2-5; 7 bases line up with TRBD1. Germline CDR1 SEHNR, CDR2 FQNEAQ (reference sequence). The CDR3 totals 12 residues. The V and J ends lost 10 bases and 5 bases, in that order; junction bases with no gene match: 7. DNA for the CDR3: TGTGCCACTTCAGTGGACAGGGAGACCCAGTACTTC. This sequence encodes CATSVDRETQYF.

V and J are TRBV6-2 or TRBV6-3 and TRBJ1-1; tentatively, D is TRBD1 (5 bases). Germline CDR1 and CDR2: MNHEY and SVGEGT. V lost 2 bases to trimming and J lost 7 bases, with 8 bases between them. The CDR3 has 12 amino acids. CDR3 in amino acids: CASSYLRDEAFF. The CDR3 region has the DNA TGTGCCAGCAGTTACCTCAGGGATGAAGCTTTCTTT.

The rearrangement uses TRBV24-1 and TRBJ2-1, with 11 bases fitting TRBD1. CDR3 size: 15 residues. Germline CDR1 reads KGHDR; CDR2 reads SFDVKD. With 2 bases clipped from V and 7 bases from J, the junction kept 3 bases outside the gene matches. CDR3 DNA: TGTGCCACCAGTGATTCCGGGACAGGGGGTAATGAGCAGTTCTTC. Translated: CATSDSGTGGNEQFF.

The V call is TRBV27, the J call TRBJ1-2, with 7 nucleotides matching TRBD1. Germline V CDR1 and CDR2: MNHEY, SMNVEV (reference sequence). The CDR3 covers 13 residues. The V and J ends lost 4 bases and 4 bases, in that order; junction bases with no gene match: 3. Here the CDR3 reads CASSYRGFYGYTF. In DNA, the CDR3 is TGTGCCAGCAGTTACAGGGGATTCTATGGCTACACCTTC.

The rearrangement uses TRBV6-5 and TRBJ1-3; 7 bases align to TRBD1. This CDR3 region has 13 residues. The junction had 3 bases not matched to a gene; V was cut back by 6 bases and J by 4 bases. CDR1 is MNHEY and CDR2 is SVGAGI in the germline V gene. The CDR3 nucleotides are TGTGCCAGCAGGCAGGGGGAAGGAAACACCATATATTTT. Its protein is CASRQGEGNTIYF.

This rearrangement joins TRBV5-1 to TRBJ1-2; 11 bases match TRBD1. The CDR3 runs to 16 residues. The germline V gene encodes CDR1 SGHRS and CDR2 YFSETQ. V dropped 2 bases and J dropped 3; count of bases not matched to a gene: 6. The CDR3 coding sequence is TGCGCCAGCAGCTTCGGACAGGGGGCAAGTGACTATGGCTACACCTTC. Amino acids: CASSFGQGASDYGYTF.

This clone has just a few counts. The chain employs TRBV14 and TRBJ1-4; D call uncertain. CDR1 SGHDN and CDR2 FVKESK come from the germline V gene. The germline V and J ends were trimmed by 4 bases and 5 bases, with 5 bases remaining between them. This CDR3 has 12 residues. CDR3 nucleotides: TGTGCCAGCAGCCGAGCCAATGAAAAACTGTTTTTT. Residues: CASSRANEKLFF.

The rearrangement uses TRBV5-5 and TRBJ2-5; 7 nucleotides align to TRBD1. The junction had 10 bases not matched to a gene; V was cut back by 7 bases and J by 4 bases. Germline CDR1 is SGHKS and CDR2 is YYEKEE (reference sequence). This CDR3 contains 14 residues. DNA for the CDR3: TGTGCCAGCCGACTGGAAGGGGGCGCAGAGACCCAGTACTTC. Translating it yields CASRLEGGAETQYF.

J is TRBJ2-3 and V is TRBV4-1; D might be TRBD1 (5 bases). The germline V gene encodes CDR1 MGHRA and CDR2 YSYEKL. V lost 0 bases and J 4 bases, leaving 14 bases between the germline ends. This CDR3 is 16 amino acids long. The CDR3 coding sequence is TGCGCCAGCAGCCAAGAGACAGTCGGATCCGCAGATACGCAGTATTTT. It codes for CASSQETVGSADTQYF.

This chain links TRBV29-1 with TRBJ1-4; D might be TRBD1 (6 bases). The CDR3 totals 14 residues. V dropped 3 bases and J dropped 4 bases, with 12 bases sitting between them. In germline, CDR1 is SQVTM, CDR2 ANQGSEA. CDR3 in DNA: TGCAGCGTTGAGGTTAACAGGGATAATGAAAAACTGTTTTTT. The encoded protein is CSVEVNRDNEKLFF.